This T cell receptor (beta chain) was recovered during a study of cytomegalovirus exposure and HLA in healthy donors. For the study at large: From HLA-typed donors, an early data release held tens of millions of unique TCRs.

PCR amplification relied on 60 Vbeta primers (plus 13 Jbeta primers). Libraries were prepared by immunoSEQ multiplex PCR; TCRdb keeps only in-frame clonotypes and omits some of them. The data hold around 140,000 clones, with 78% observed a single time. As for this clone: Antigen: not known.

The CDR3 totals 16 residues. Germline V gene sequence: CDR1 SGHAT, CDR2 FQNNGV. The V gene lost 5 bases and the J gene lost 3 bases, with 20 bases spanning the gap. Findings and limits, study-wide: Analysis was carried out at a later point, and it linked a missense DCLRE1C variant to TCR beta V- and J-gene trimming. Researchers reported that three CMV-associated chains were confirmed in vitro as CMV antigen-specific. In a later analysis, a genetic analysis reported fewer productive-TCR N-insertions in an Asian-associated ancestry cluster than the cohort average.

The sequencing sample was made of PBMCs. The V gene is TRBV11-2, the J gene TRBJ2-7, with TRBD1 as a possible D gene (6 bases). The clonotype originates from a female donor in good health and CMV-seronegative. The CDR3 here is CASSPIRYSGDYEQYF. In nucleotides, the CDR3 is TGTGCCAGCAGCCCCATAAGATATTCAGGGGACTACGAGCAGTACTTC.